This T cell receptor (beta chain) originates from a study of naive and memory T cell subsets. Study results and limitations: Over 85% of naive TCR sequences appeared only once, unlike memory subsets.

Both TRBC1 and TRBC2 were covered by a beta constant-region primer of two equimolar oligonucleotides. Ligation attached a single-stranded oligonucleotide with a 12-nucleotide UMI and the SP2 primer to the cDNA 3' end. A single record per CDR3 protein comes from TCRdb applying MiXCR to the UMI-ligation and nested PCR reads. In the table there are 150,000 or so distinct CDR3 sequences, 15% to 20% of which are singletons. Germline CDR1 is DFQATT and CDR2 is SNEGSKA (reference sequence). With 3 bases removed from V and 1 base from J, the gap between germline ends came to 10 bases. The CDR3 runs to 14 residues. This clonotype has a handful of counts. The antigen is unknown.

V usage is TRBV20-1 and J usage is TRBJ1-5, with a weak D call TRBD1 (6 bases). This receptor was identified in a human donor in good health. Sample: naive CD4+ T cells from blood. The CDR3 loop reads CSARGGVSNQPQHF. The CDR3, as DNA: TGCAGTGCTAGGGGGGGCGTGAGCAATCAGCCCCAGCATTTT.